This T cell receptor beta chain emerged from a study of T cell repertoires in cytomegalovirus infection. Study-wide context: TCR beta signatures that were public indicated CMV infection and matching HLA type.

Using its own MiXCR run on the reads, TCRdb lists one record per CDR3 protein. The sample consists of roughly 180,000 distinct CDR3 sequences, about 30% of them appearing once. There are many counts of this clonotype. Trimming removed 2 bases from V and 8 bases from J, with 9 bases in between. There are 12 residues in the CDR3. The sequenced sample was PBMCs. This chain links TRBV12-3 or TRBV12-4 with TRBJ1-2; D is unresolved. This TCR was sampled from a human donor in good health (CMV status not recorded). Some clones in this sample may be carry-over from other donors' samples. The CDR3 DNA is TGTGCCAGCAGTTTACGAGACACGGGCTACACCTTC. Residues: CASSLRDTGYTF.